This entry lists 27 T cell receptor beta chains sequenced from one sample in a study of blood T cell repertoires in COVID-19. Here immunoSEQ multiplex PCR was the method, and the copy in TCRdb shows in-frame clones only, minus some. The sample has about 68,000 clones, over 70% seen once. The sample consisted of peripheral blood. The origin of the receptors is a human donor in a cohort sampled during active COVID-19.

CDR3 residues: CASRAGRVGGYTF. The DNA of the CDR3 is TGTGCCAGCAGGGCGGGGAGGGTTGGTGGCTACACCTTC. This chain uses TRBV12-3 or TRBV12-4 with TRBJ1-2; the D is unclear. This CDR3 has 13 residues. V was trimmed by 6 bases and J by 7 bases, leaving 15 bases between them.

The chain couples TRBV7-2 to TRBJ2-7; 8 nucleotides align to TRBD1. Germline V gives CDR1 SGHTA, CDR2 FQGNSA. V dropped 4 bases and J dropped 5; count of bases not matched to a gene: 7. The CDR3 is 14 residues long. Here the CDR3 DNA reads TGTGCCAGCAGCTCTAACAGGGGGTCCCACGAGCAGTACTTC. Amino acids: CASSSNRGSHEQYF. Full variable domain (missing parts from reference TRBV7-2 and TRBJ2-7): GAGVSQSPSNKVTEKGKDVELRCDPISGHTALYWYRQSLGQGLEFLIYFQGNSAPDKSGLPSDRFSAERTGGSVSTLTIQRTQQEDSAVYLCASSSNRGSHEQYFGPGTRLTVT.

The sample holds a few counts of this clone. This chain joins TRBV2 and TRBJ2-7; 8 bases are shared with TRBD2. The V and J ends lost 7 bases and 2 bases, in that order; junction bases with no gene match: 4. Germline V gives CDR1 SNHLY, CDR2 FYNNEI. The CDR3 is made up of 13 amino acids. CDR3 region: CASIREGAYEQYF. In DNA form, the CDR3 reads TGTGCCAGCATTCGGGAGGGGGCCTACGAGCAGTACTTC.

V is TRBV11-3 and J is TRBJ1-1; 10 bases map to TRBD1. The CDR3 runs 14 residues. With 4 bases clipped from V and 5 bases from J, the junction kept 4 bases outside the gene matches. Germline V CDR1 and CDR2: SGHNT, YENEEA. For the CDR3, the DNA is TGTGCCAGCAGCTCGGACAGGGGGGGAACTGAAGCTTTCTTT. This codes for CASSSDRGGTEAFF.

This chain joins TRBV18 and TRBJ1-2; no clear D. Between the trimmed V and J ends, which lost 3 bases and 6 bases, there was a span of 5 bases. The germline V gene encodes CDR1 KGHSH and CDR2 LQKENI. This CDR3 spans 11 amino acids. CDR3 sequence (DNA): TGTGCCAGCTCACCGGGCGATGGCTACACCTTC. Translating it yields CASSPGDGYTF.

V gene TRBV6-5 combines with J gene TRBJ1-6; D ambiguous. The CDR3 extends over 16 amino acids. Trimming took off 1 base at V and 11 bases at J, with 18 bases between the two ends. Germline V CDR1 and CDR2: MNHEY, SVGAGI. Here the CDR3 DNA reads TGTGCCAGCAGTTACTGGAGTCGGCGGGGTAACACACCCCTCCACTTT. Protein sequence: CASSYWSRRGNTPLHF.

CDR3 region: CASSFWQGSYEQYF. The CDR3 DNA reads TGTGCCAGCAGTTTCTGGCAGGGCTCCTACGAGCAGTACTTC. The chain carries TRBV28 and TRBJ2-7, with TRBD1 as a possible D gene (5 bases). There are 14 residues in the CDR3. Germline V gene data show CDR1 as MDHEN and CDR2 as SYDVKM. V lost 3 bases and J lost 0, with 9 bases in between.

This chain connects TRBV3-1 (or the pseudogene TRBV3-2) to TRBJ2-3; the match to TRBD2 covers 14 bases. V dropped 4 bases and J dropped 5; count of bases not matched to a gene: 14. The CDR3 runs to 19 residues. CDR1 LGHDT and CDR2 YNNKEL come from the germline V gene (reference sequence). The CDR3, as DNA: TGTGCCAGCAGCCGAATGGAAGGACTAGCGGGGGGCCAGGGAGATACGCAGTATTTT. Its translation is CASSRMEGLAGGQGDTQYF.

This clone came up a few times. The chain employs TRBV7-2 and TRBJ1-2; unclear D gene. Trimming took 5 bases from V and 8 from J, leaving 21 bases between them. Germline V gene data show CDR1 as SGHTA and CDR2 as FQGNSA. CDR3 size: 15 residues. In DNA form, the CDR3 reads TGTGCCAGCAGCGATTTTAGACGGTCCGGAGGGGGCTACACCTTC. As protein: CASSDFRRSGGGYTF.

This clone was recorded once. The V call is TRBV11-2, the J call TRBJ2-5; D possibly corresponds to TRBD1 (5 bases). The CDR3 has 15 residues. The V gene's germline CDR1 is SGHAT and CDR2 FQNNGV. The V end was cut by 2 bases, the J end by 5 bases, with 15 bases between. Written as DNA, the CDR3 is TGTGCCAGCAGCTTAATGGGTTATGGGGCGGAGACCCAGTACTTC. As protein: CASSLMGYGAETQYF.

The chain links TRBV6-5 to TRBJ2-4; TRBD1 is a possible D gene (5 bases). The V gene's germline CDR1 is MNHEY and CDR2 SVGAGI. The CDR3 loop spans 15 amino acids. V was pared by 0 bases and J by 6 bases, with 12 bases between. The CDR3 is CASSYSLTDINIQYF. CDR3 coding DNA: TGTGCCAGCAGTTACTCTTTGACGGACATAAACATTCAGTACTTC.

The chain carries TRBV7-9 and TRBJ2-3; 7 bases agree with TRBD2. Per germline, CDR1 SEHNR and CDR2 FQNEAQ (reference sequence). CDR3 length: 14 amino acids. Unmatched junction bases numbered 9, after V lost 10 bases and J lost 2 bases. CDR3 coding DNA: TGTGCCACCTCTAGCGGCTCCATCACAGATACGCAGTATTTT. Amino acid sequence: CATSSGSITDTQYF.

The rearrangement links TRBV10-1 to TRBJ2-1; D gene uncertain. There are 14 residues in the CDR3. Germline CDR1 and CDR2: WNHNN and SYGVQD (reference sequence). Trimming cost V 6 bases and J 10 bases, with 19 bases left between them. CDR3 bases: TGCGCCAGCAGGGTCCCGGGTACCCTTAGGGAGCAGTTCTTC. Its protein is CASRVPGTLREQFF.

The chain has TRBV9 and TRBJ2-5; TRBD2 matches at 8 bases. The CDR3 has 16 amino acids. Germline V gene data show CDR1 as SGDLS and CDR2 as YYNGEE. V dropped 3 bases and J dropped 5; count of bases not matched to a gene: 12. CDR3 loop: CASSGGGTHQRETQYF. In nucleotides, the CDR3 is TGTGCCAGCAGCGGCGGGGGGACACACCAGAGGGAGACCCAGTACTTC.

To note about this clone: This CDR3 is also generated by other DNA sequences in the sample. V and J are TRBV30 and TRBJ2-7; the D gene is possibly TRBD1 (6 bases). V shed 0 bases and J shed 1 base, with 7 bases lying between them. CDR1 is GTSNPN, CDR2 SVGIG, per germline (reference sequence). The CDR3 covers 13 residues. CDR3 DNA: TGTGCCTGGAGTGTGGGGGCGTCCTACGAGCAGTACTTC. As protein: CAWSVGASYEQYF.

V gene TRBV25-1 combines with J gene TRBJ1-3; 12 bases are shared with TRBD1. V was pared by 1 base and J by 4 bases, with 5 bases of the junction left unmatched. The germline CDR1 and CDR2 sequences are MGHDK and SYGVNS. The CDR3 loop spans 17 amino acids. In DNA, the CDR3 is TGTGCCAGCAGTGAATGGGGACAGGGGGCGAAAGGAAACACCATATATTTT. Translation gives CASSEWGQGAKGNTIYF.

V gene TRBV10-3 combines with J gene TRBJ1-5; D may be TRBD1 (6 bases). CDR1 is ENHRY and CDR2 is SYGVKD in the germline V gene. The germline V and J ends were trimmed by 3 bases and 4 bases, with 10 bases remaining between them. The length of the CDR3 is 14 residues. CDR3 DNA sequence: TGTGCCATCAGTGACCAACAGGGTAATCAGCCCCAGCATTTT. Translation: CAISDQQGNQPQHF.

The chain is built from TRBV7-3 and TRBJ2-2; TRBD2 matches 16 bases. The J segment lost 3 bases and the V segment lost 3 bases, leaving 10 bases of the junction unmatched. CDR3 length: 20 residues. Germline V gene sequence: CDR1 SGHTA, CDR2 FQGTGA. The CDR3 DNA reads TGTGCCAGCAGCTTCACCGGGACTAGCGGGAGGGCCGGTTACACCGGGGAGCTGTTTTTT. This translates into CASSFTGTSGRAGYTGELFF.

CDR3 sequence reads: CASKVRGQGAYEQYF. In DNA, the CDR3 is TGTGCCAGTAAAGTGAGGGGACAGGGGGCCTACGAGCAGTACTTC. The chain couples TRBV19 to TRBJ2-7, with 11 positions matching TRBD1. Germline-derived CDR1 and CDR2 are LNHDA and SQIVND (reference sequence). J was trimmed by 2 bases and V by 7 bases; bases with no gene match: 7. The CDR3 consists of 15 residues.

The genes are TRBV4-3 and TRBJ2-2; 8 bases map to TRBD2. CDR3 length: 18 amino acids. The J segment lost 3 bases and the V segment lost 5 bases, leaving 14 bases of the junction unmatched. Germline V gene sequence: CDR1 LGHNA, CDR2 YSLEER. CDR3 sequence reads: CASSKRGGRERYTGELFF. The CDR3 DNA is TGCGCCAGCAGCAAACGGGGGGGGCGGGAGCGGTACACCGGGGAGCTGTTTTTT.

This sequence joins TRBV19 and TRBJ2-6; unclear D gene. The CDR3 is made up of 13 amino acids. V lost 10 bases, J lost 0 bases, and 7 bases lay in between. Looked up from germline, CDR1 is LNHDA and CDR2 is SQIVND (reference sequence). The CDR3 DNA is TGTGCCACTATCAACTCTGGGGCCAACGTCCTGACTTTC. Translated, it gives CATINSGANVLTF.

This clone appeared a few times. The rearrangement joins TRBV11-3 to TRBJ2-1; 8 nucleotides agree with TRBD2. The CDR3 contains 12 residues. The V gene's germline CDR1 is SGHNT and CDR2 YENEEA. The trim removed 3 bases at V and 15 bases at J, leaving 7 bases unmatched. In DNA form, the CDR3 reads TGTGCCAGCAGCTTCGGGGGGACTAGTCTGTTCTTC. Amino acid sequence: CASSFGGTSLFF.

The chain employs TRBV6-2 or TRBV6-3 and TRBJ2-2; 9 nucleotides align to TRBD1. The CDR3 runs to 18 residues. V lost 4 bases and J lost 2; bases outside the gene matches: 11. The germline V gene has CDR1 MNHEY and CDR2 SVGEGT. The CDR3 spells CASSSLIPDRGNTGELFF. CDR3 DNA sequence: TGTGCCAGCAGTTCGCTCATTCCGGACAGGGGTAACACCGGGGAGCTGTTTTTT.

The chain links TRBV18 to TRBJ2-3, with D possibly matching TRBD2 (6 bases). The CDR3 runs 14 residues. The ends were cut back, 4 bases at V and 0 bases at J, with 8 bases in the middle. In germline, CDR1 is KGHSH, CDR2 LQKENI. The CDR3 DNA is TGTGCCAGCTCACTGGGACTGAGCACAGATACGCAGTATTTT. This gives the protein CASSLGLSTDTQYF.

The chain employs TRBV3-1 (or the pseudogene TRBV3-2) and TRBJ1-1, with a tentative D call TRBD1 (5 bases). V was clipped by 2 bases and J by 1 base, with 11 bases between them. Germline CDR1 LGHDT, CDR2 YNNKEL (reference sequence). This CDR3 contains 15 residues. The CDR3 region has the DNA TGTGCCAGCAGCCAACACGACAGACCGAACACTGAAGCTTTCTTT. Its protein product is CASSQHDRPNTEAFF.

This chain uses TRBV27 with TRBJ2-3; 7 positions match TRBD2. Per the germline V gene, CDR1 is MNHEY and CDR2 is SMNVEV (reference sequence). The V and J ends lost 5 bases and 4 bases, in that order; junction bases with no gene match: 3. The CDR3 runs to 13 residues. CDR3: CASSIGLADTQYF. The CDR3 DNA is TGTGCCAGCAGTATCGGACTAGCAGATACGCAGTATTTT.

There are a few counts of this clone. The chain links TRBV5-4 to TRBJ2-2; maybe TRBD1 (6 bases). CDR1 and CDR2 from the germline V gene are SGHNT and YYREEE (reference sequence). The CDR3 totals 16 residues. V gave up 2 bases and J gave up 6 bases, with 17 bases separating them. This CDR3 is CASSFTLGAQPGELFF. As DNA, the CDR3 is TGTGCCAGCAGCTTCACATTGGGGGCACAGCCCGGGGAGCTGTTTTTT.